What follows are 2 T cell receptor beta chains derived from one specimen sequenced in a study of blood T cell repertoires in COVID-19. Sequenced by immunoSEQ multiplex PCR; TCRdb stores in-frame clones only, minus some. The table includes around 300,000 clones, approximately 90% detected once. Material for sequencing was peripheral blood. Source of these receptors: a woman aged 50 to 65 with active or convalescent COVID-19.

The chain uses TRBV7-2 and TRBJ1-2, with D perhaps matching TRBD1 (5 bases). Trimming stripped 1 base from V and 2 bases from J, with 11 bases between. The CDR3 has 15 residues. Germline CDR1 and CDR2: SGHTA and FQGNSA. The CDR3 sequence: CASSLGVRANYGYTF. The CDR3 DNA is TGTGCCAGCAGCTTAGGTGTCAGGGCCAACTATGGCTACACCTTC.

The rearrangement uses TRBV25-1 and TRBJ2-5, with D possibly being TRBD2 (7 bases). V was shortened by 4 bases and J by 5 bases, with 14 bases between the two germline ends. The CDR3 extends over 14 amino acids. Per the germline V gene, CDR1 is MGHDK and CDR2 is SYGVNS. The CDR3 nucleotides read TGTGCCAGCAGTGGGAGGGGGGGGCGTGAGACCCAGTACTTC. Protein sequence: CASSGRGGRETQYF.